This TCR beta chain was observed in a study of blood T cell repertoires in COVID-19 (dated by TCRdb to about 2020). Concerning the study at large: The collaborator samples originated in the United States, Italy and Spain and spanned the acute and convalescent phases of COVID-19. The prospective study material was composed of cDNA or gDNA derived from T cells, B-cell-depleted T cells, or PBMCs. The dataset comprised deeply sampled blood TCRbeta repertoires from subjects exposed to, actively infected with, or recovered from COVID-19. A freely available public database, intended as a resource for researchers studying the immune response to SARS-CoV-2, is where the repertoires were released. The samples were drawn from two sources: the first 160 participants of the ongoing ImmuneRACE study, and over 950 subjects contributed by 6 global collaborators. Nearly every sample came with metadata listing a de-identified subject ID, COVID-19 status, age in years and sex. Where available, HLA class I and class II types were taken from metadata supplied by the sample provider and were not determined by assay-based typing. Study-wide findings and limitations: How much clinical and demographic metadata was included differed by source and by participant, and the metadata was provided uncurated.

TCRbeta CDR3 regions were amplified from genomic DNA using the immunoSEQ Assay, a bias-controlled multiplex PCR. On the authors' methods: Within the assay, amplification of reference gene primers was used to estimate how many nucleated cells each sample contained. To quantify the absolute abundance of each unique TCRbeta CDR3 rearrangement, sequence reads were collapsed and filtered. Productive Simpson clonality was computed per sample as the square root of Simpson's diversity index over productive rearrangements. The table comes from immuneACCESS by way of TCRdb, which keeps in-frame sequences with V and J called. Part of the clones is missing from these tables; in studies checked, under half for an unresolved V gene and the rest for unknown reasons. V, J and clone size are those of that table, while D and trimming were read from the DNA. The sample includes some 210,000 clones, with roughly four fifths observed a single time. More than 4.5% of the sample lies in the top ten.

The germline V and J ends show losses of 8 bases and 3 bases respectively, and no gene match explains 5 bases of the junction. As encoded in the germline V gene, CDR1 is SNHLY while CDR2 is FYNNEI. Measured from the cysteine to the phenylalanine, the CDR3 is 14 residues long. The DNA shown is the 42-base CDR3, in frame from base 1. In its sample, this clone was seen once. The antigen this receptor binds is unknown. Base-call qualities are not available, and no considerably larger clone is one nucleotide away. Whole blood was collected in K2EDTA tubes by collaborating institutions according to the institutions' own protocols. For TCRbeta analysis, collaborator samples were shipped as frozen whole blood, as isolated PBMCs, or as DNA extracted from either sample type.

This receptor was taken from a woman in her seventies with active or convalescent COVID-19. The chain joins TRBV2 to TRBJ2-3, with 10 central nucleotides matching TRBD2. The specimen sequenced was peripheral blood. CDR3 reads: CASLGTSVTDTQYF. Read as DNA, the sequence is TGTGCCAGCCTAGGGACTAGCGTAACAGATACGCAGTATTTT.